This T cell receptor beta chain originates from a study of blood T cell repertoires in COVID-19. Study at large: COVID-19 samples from acute and convalescent phases originated in the United States, Italy and Spain. T cells, B-cell-depleted T cells, or PBMCs supplied cDNA or gDNA.

CDR3 length: 15 amino acids. Per the germline V gene, CDR1 is SGHDT and CDR2 is YYEEEE. V shed 4 bases and J shed 1 base, with 15 bases lying between them. As originally analysed: Amplification of reference gene primers provided the estimated nucleated cell counts. Using immunoSEQ multiplex PCR, the repertoire was profiled, and TCRdb retains in-frame clones only, with some absent. V, J and clone size reflect that table, while D and trimming were determined from the DNA. The sample holds around 180,000 clones, roughly 76% seen once. This chain links TRBV5-6 with TRBJ2-7, with D possibly matching TRBD1 (6 bases). The material sequenced was peripheral blood. This receptor was taken from a woman older than 75 with COVID-19, enrolled during active disease. Here the CDR3 DNA reads TGTGCCAGCAGCCTCGGACAGTTTAAATCCTACGAGCAGTACTTC. Translating it yields CASSLGQFKSYEQYF.